Below, one T cell receptor (beta chain) is given with its context. Its target is unknown. Other DNA sequences in the same sample also yield this CDR3. 13 Jbeta primers and 60 Vbeta primers were used for the PCR. Here immunoSEQ multiplex PCR was the method, and the copy in TCRdb shows in-frame clones only, minus some. The sample has around 200,000 clones; 70% to 85% are singletons. This sample is part of a study of cytomegalovirus exposure and HLA in healthy donors. Findings of the study overall: Overall, about 160 TCR beta chains were annotated as cytomegalovirus-associated. An assumption of roughly uniform sequencing depth across donors underlay the presence/absence analyses.

CDR1 LNHDA and CDR2 SQIVND come from the germline V gene (reference sequence). The CDR3 spans 14 residues. V was shortened by 2 bases and J by 6 bases, with 11 bases between the two germline ends. The TCR comes from a woman aged 40 to 50 in good health and CMV-seronegative. Sequencing was performed on PBMCs. This chain uses TRBV19 with TRBJ1-5; D perhaps matches TRBD1 (5 bases). The CDR3 region is CASSIPGTGQPQHF. The CDR3 nucleotides read TGTGCCAGTAGTATACCCGGGACTGGTCAGCCCCAGCATTTT.